Listed below are T cell receptor beta chains from one sample, sequenced in a study of graft-versus-host responses after intestinal transplantation. TCRdb keeps only in-frame clones here, not all; method: immunoSEQ multiplex PCR. In the table there are over 55,000 clones, 75% to 90% of which are singletons. No cognate antigen is known for these TCRs. The source material was unstimulated CD4+ T cells sorted from spleen or lymph node cells, sampled before transplant. The origin of the receptors is a human donor who was the organ donor for an intestinal transplant. Each CDR3 is given with its conserved first and last residue. The D gene is left open where the match is weak. Only part of the rows carry a size: once, few, many, or a class if the clone is expanded.

>.|.|TRBV2|TRBJ1-2
CASYRRGGYTF
TGTGCCAGCTACAGGCGGGGTGGCTACACCTTC
>.|.|TRBV6-6|TRBJ1-5
CASSYAGGTQSQHF
TGTGCCAGCAGTTACGCCGGGGGAACTCAGTCCCAGCATTTT
>TRBD1|.|TRBV28|TRBJ2-1
CASSLLGTGSNEQFF
TGTGCCAGCAGTTTATTAGGGACAGGATCCAATGAGCAGTTCTTC
>.|.|TRBV27|TRBJ1-2
CASSLSVRGNHNYGYTF
TGTGCCAGCAGTTTATCAGTACGGGGGAACCATAACTATGGCTACACCTTC
>TRBD2|.|TRBV11-2|TRBJ2-3
CASSLGSVAGIDTQYF
TGTGCCAGCAGCTTAGGGTCGGTAGCGGGGATAGATACGCAGTATTTT
>TRBD1|.|TRBV2|TRBJ1-2
CASSPFGTGEWVGTF
TGTGCCAGCAGTCCTTTTGGGACAGGGGAGTGGGTTGGCACCTTC
>.|.|TRBV6-1|TRBJ1-4
CASSARGNEKLFF
TGTGCCAGCAGTGCCAGGGGCAATGAAAAACTGTTTTTT
>.|.|TRBV6-1|TRBJ1-2
CASSAAFQGRVGYGYTF
TGTGCCAGCAGTGCCGCCTTCCAGGGGAGAGTAGGGTATGGCTACACCTTC
>.|once|TRBV5-8|TRBJ1-4
CASSSGKGLNEKLFF
TGTGCCAGCAGCTCGGGAAAGGGCCTTAATGAAAAACTGTTTTTT
>.|.|TRBV2|TRBJ2-5
CASSIDNQETQYF
TGTGCCAGCAGTATAGACAACCAAGAGACCCAGTACTTC
>TRBD1|.|TRBV6-1|TRBJ1-2
CASSEALLDRRGYTF
TGTGCCAGCAGTGAAGCGCTTCTGGACAGGCGCGGCTACACCTTC
>TRBD2|.|TRBV6-5|TRBJ2-3
CASSYGGESTDTQYF
TGTGCCAGCAGTTATGGGGGGGAAAGCACAGATACGCAGTATTTT
>TRBD1|few|TRBV7-8|TRBJ1-5
CASSFSVRQGSNQPQHF
TGTGCCAGCAGCTTCTCGGTCCGACAGGGTAGCAATCAGCCCCAGCATTTT
>TRBD2|few|TRBV2|TRBJ2-5
CASSENELAVSQETQYF
TGTGCCAGCAGTGAAAACGAACTAGCGGTCTCCCAAGAGACCCAGTACTTC
>.|.|TRBV7-9|TRBJ1-1
CASSDYRMNTEAFF
TGTGCCAGCAGCGACTACCGGATGAACACTGAAGCTTTCTTT
>.|.|TRBV30|TRBJ2-3
CAWEGGPEDTQYF
TGTGCCTGGGAGGGGGGGCCGGAGGATACGCAGTATTTT
>.|.|TRBV7-6|TRBJ1-3
CASSLDPNFDNPGNTIYF
TGTGCCAGCAGCTTAGACCCGAACTTCGACAATCCTGGAAACACCATATATTTT
>TRBD2|.|TRBV9|TRBJ2-1
CASSAGTSGGVELQFF
TGTGCCAGCAGCGCCGGGACTAGCGGGGGGGTGGAGCTGCAGTTCTTC
>.|few|TRBV15|TRBJ2-1
CATSTLQGGNEQFF
TGTGCCACCAGCACGTTGCAGGGAGGCAATGAGCAGTTCTTC
>.|.|TRBV28|TRBJ1-3
CASSPRTSGNTIYF
TGTGCCAGCAGTCCGCGAACCTCTGGAAACACCATATATTTT
>TRBD1|few|TRBV7-9|TRBJ2-2
CASSLGQGNTGELFF
TGTGCCAGCAGCTTGGGACAGGGGAACACCGGGGAGCTGTTTTTT
>.|.|TRBV6-5|TRBJ1-1
CASRQGLFTEAFF
TGTGCCAGCAGGCAGGGGCTGTTCACTGAAGCTTTCTTT
>TRBD1|.|TRBV30|TRBJ1-5
CAWSKYGTGGNQPQHF
TGTGCCTGGAGTAAGTATGGGACAGGGGGCAATCAGCCCCAGCATTTT
>TRBD2|few|TRBV7-4|TRBJ2-3
CASSPGLAGGLGTDTQYF
TGTGCCAGCAGCCCGGGACTAGCGGGGGGGCTCGGGACAGATACGCAGTATTTT
>.|.|TRBV2|TRBJ1-4
CASTGHISTNEKLFF
TGTGCCAGCACCGGACACATCTCAACTAATGAAAAACTGTTTTTT
>TRBD2|.|TRBV6-5|TRBJ2-1
CASSYSLADYYNEQFF
TGTGCCAGCAGTTACTCACTAGCGGATTACTACAATGAGCAGTTCTTC
>.|.|TRBV19|TRBJ1-3
CASSIEAGNTIYF
TGTGCCAGTAGTATAGAGGCCGGAAACACCATATATTTT
>TRBD2|few|TRBV5-4|TRBJ2-5
CASSLTSGAQETQYF
TGTGCCAGCAGCTTGACTAGCGGCGCACAAGAGACCCAGTACTTC
>.|.|TRBV9|TRBJ2-1
CASSVDLSSYNEQFF
TGTGCCAGCAGCGTAGACCTGAGCTCCTACAATGAGCAGTTCTTC
>TRBD1|.|TRBV6-1|TRBJ2-2
CASRGTGNTGELFF
TGTGCCAGCAGGGGGACAGGGAACACCGGGGAGCTGTTTTTT
>.|.|TRBV19|TRBJ1-5
CASRPGVNQPQHF
TGTGCCAGTAGGCCAGGGGTTAATCAGCCCCAGCATTTT
>TRBD2|.|TRBV7-8|TRBJ2-1
CASSLSGGVNEQFF
TGTGCCAGCAGCTTGAGCGGGGGGGTCAATGAGCAGTTCTTC
>TRBD1|.|TRBV19|TRBJ2-5
CASSPRQGWETQYF
TGTGCCAGTAGTCCCAGACAGGGCTGGGAGACCCAGTACTTC
>TRBD2|.|TRBV7-2|TRBJ2-1
CASSRRTSGYNEQFF
TGTGCCAGCAGCCGCCGGACTAGCGGTTACAATGAGCAGTTCTTC
>.|.|TRBV28|TRBJ2-1
CASSTKRPRFYNEQFF
TGTGCCAGCAGTACCAAGCGCCCGCGGTTTTACAATGAGCAGTTCTTC
>.|.|TRBV6-1|TRBJ1-5
CASRQTSGPQHF
TGTGCCAGCAGGCAAACCAGCGGGCCCCAGCATTTT
>.|.|TRBV6-1|TRBJ1-5
CASSEVTGVGGQPQHF
TGTGCCAGCAGTGAGGTCACGGGGGTCGGAGGACAGCCCCAGCATTTT
>TRBD1|.|TRBV30|TRBJ1-4
CAWSQGQGIEKLFF
TGTGCCTGGAGCCAGGGACAGGGGATCGAAAAACTGTTTTTT
>TRBD2|.|TRBV28|TRBJ2-2
CASSLNQGGYTGELFF
TGTGCCAGCAGTTTGAACCAGGGAGGGTACACCGGGGAGCTGTTTTTT
>TRBD2|.|TRBV28|TRBJ2-2
CASSLTSGGATGELFF
TGTGCCAGCAGTTTAACTAGCGGGGGGGCCACCGGGGAGCTGTTTTTT
>TRBD1|.|TRBV28|TRBJ1-3
CASSLQGARTIYF
TGTGCCAGCAGTTTACAGGGGGCGAGGACCATATATTTT
>.|.|TRBV6-1|TRBJ2-5
CASSEVGETQYF
TGTGCCAGCAGTGAAGTTGGCGAGACCCAGTACTTC
>.|.|TRBV18|TRBJ1-2
CASSATVNYGYTF
TGTGCCAGCTCAGCAACGGTGAACTATGGCTACACCTTC
>.|.|TRBV28|TRBJ1-1
CATIRDYPARNTEAFF
TGTGCCACCATCCGAGACTACCCGGCCAGGAACACTGAAGCTTTCTTT
>.|few|TRBV6-5|TRBJ2-1
CASSAYNEQFF
TGTGCCAGCAGCGCCTACAATGAGCAGTTCTTC
>.|.|TRBV10-3|TRBJ1-2
CAISEPPGGGTFNYGYTF
TGTGCCATCAGTGAGCCCCCTGGGGGGGGAACCTTTAACTATGGCTACACCTTC
>TRBD1|.|TRBV6-6|TRBJ1-5
CASSTGVARIQPQHF
TGTGCCAGCAGCACAGGGGTTGCAAGGATACAGCCCCAGCATTTT
>.|.|TRBV7-8|TRBJ1-6
CASSLAGSNNSPLHF
TGTGCCAGCAGCTTAGCGGGGAGTAATAATTCACCCCTCCACTTT
>TRBD1|.|TRBV2|TRBJ1-1
CASRADRGTEAFF
TGTGCCAGCAGGGCGGACAGGGGCACTGAAGCTTTCTTT
>TRBD1|.|TRBV27|TRBJ2-3
CASSLQGADTQYF
TGTGCCAGCAGTTTACAGGGGGCAGATACGCAGTATTTT
>TRBD1|.|TRBV11-2|TRBJ1-2
CASSFLKGAGGYTF
TGTGCCAGCAGCTTTCTAAAGGGGGCTGGAGGCTACACCTTC
>.|.|TRBV10-3|TRBJ1-5
CAISEGGVEQPQHF
TGTGCCATCAGTGAGGGAGGGGTAGAGCAGCCCCAGCATTTT
>TRBD1|.|TRBV7-9|TRBJ1-2
CASSLVGQTSYGYTF
TGTGCCAGCAGCTTAGTGGGACAGACAAGCTATGGCTACACCTTC
>TRBD1|.|TRBV5-1|TRBJ1-6
CASSLGQGGNSPLHF
TGCGCCAGCAGCTTGGGACAGGGTGGTAATTCACCCCTCCACTTT
>.|once|TRBV11-2|TRBJ1-1
CASGERREAFF
TGTGCCAGCGGAGAGAGGCGAGAAGCTTTCTTT
>TRBD2|.|TRBV27|TRBJ2-5
CASSLLGGEETQYF
TGTGCCAGCAGTTTGCTGGGGGGGGAAGAGACCCAGTACTTC
>TRBD2|.|TRBV27|TRBJ2-3
CASSTLAGASTDTQYF
TGTGCCAGCAGCACACTAGCGGGGGCTAGCACAGATACGCAGTATTTT
>.|.|TRBV28|TRBJ1-2
CASRVRLTYGYTF
TGTGCCAGCAGGGTAAGACTTACCTATGGCTACACCTTC
>.|.|TRBV18|TRBJ1-5
CASSDTGPNQPQHF
TGTGCCAGCTCAGATACAGGGCCCAATCAGCCCCAGCATTTT
>TRBD1|.|TRBV15|TRBJ2-4
CATSTGQDIQYF
TGTGCCACCAGTACTGGACAGGACATTCAGTACTTC